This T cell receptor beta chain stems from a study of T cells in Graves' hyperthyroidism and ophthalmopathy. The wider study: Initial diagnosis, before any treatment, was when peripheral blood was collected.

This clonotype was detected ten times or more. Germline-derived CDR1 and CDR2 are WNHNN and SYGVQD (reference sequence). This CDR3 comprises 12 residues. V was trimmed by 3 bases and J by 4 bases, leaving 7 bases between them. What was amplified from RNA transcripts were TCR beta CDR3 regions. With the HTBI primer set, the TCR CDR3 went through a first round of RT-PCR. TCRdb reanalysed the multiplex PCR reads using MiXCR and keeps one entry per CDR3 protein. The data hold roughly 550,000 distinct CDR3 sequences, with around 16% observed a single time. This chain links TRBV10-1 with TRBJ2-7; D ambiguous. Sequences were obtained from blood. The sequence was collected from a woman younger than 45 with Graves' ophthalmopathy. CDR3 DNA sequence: TGCGCCAGCAGTGATTTAGGGTACGAGCAGTACTTC. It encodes CASSDLGYEQYF.